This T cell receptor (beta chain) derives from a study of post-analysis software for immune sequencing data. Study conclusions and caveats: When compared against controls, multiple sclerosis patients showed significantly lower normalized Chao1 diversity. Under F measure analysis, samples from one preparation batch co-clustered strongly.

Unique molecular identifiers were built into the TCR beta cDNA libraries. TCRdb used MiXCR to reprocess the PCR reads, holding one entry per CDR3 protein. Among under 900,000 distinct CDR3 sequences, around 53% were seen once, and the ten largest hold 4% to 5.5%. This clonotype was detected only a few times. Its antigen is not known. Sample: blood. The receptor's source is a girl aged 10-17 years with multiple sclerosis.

The CDR3 here is CASSPGDSWMEKLFF. The CDR3 DNA sequence: TGTGCCAGCTCACCAGGGGACAGCTGGATGGAAAAACTGTTTTTT. This rearrangement joins TRBV18 to TRBJ1-4; TRBD1 matches 7 bases. Germline V gives CDR1 KGHSH, CDR2 LQKENI. The length of the CDR3 is 15 residues. The V segment lost 2 bases and the J segment 8 bases; nucleotides outside the gene matches: 8.